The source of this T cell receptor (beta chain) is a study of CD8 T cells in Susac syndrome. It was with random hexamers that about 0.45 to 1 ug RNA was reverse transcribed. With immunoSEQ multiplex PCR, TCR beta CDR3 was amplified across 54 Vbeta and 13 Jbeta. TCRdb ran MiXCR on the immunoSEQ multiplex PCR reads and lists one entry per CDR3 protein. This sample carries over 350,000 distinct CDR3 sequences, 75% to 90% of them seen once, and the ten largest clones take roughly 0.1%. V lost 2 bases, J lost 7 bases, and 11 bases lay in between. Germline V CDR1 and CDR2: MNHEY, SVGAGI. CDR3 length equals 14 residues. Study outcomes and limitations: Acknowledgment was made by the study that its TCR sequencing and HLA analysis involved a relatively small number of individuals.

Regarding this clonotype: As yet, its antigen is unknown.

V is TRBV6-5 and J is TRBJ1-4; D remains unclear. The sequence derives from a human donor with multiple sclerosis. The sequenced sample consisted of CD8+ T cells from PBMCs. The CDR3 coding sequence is TGTGCCAGCAGTTACAGGAAGACGGCTGAAAAACTGTTTTTT. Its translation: CASSYRKTAEKLFF.